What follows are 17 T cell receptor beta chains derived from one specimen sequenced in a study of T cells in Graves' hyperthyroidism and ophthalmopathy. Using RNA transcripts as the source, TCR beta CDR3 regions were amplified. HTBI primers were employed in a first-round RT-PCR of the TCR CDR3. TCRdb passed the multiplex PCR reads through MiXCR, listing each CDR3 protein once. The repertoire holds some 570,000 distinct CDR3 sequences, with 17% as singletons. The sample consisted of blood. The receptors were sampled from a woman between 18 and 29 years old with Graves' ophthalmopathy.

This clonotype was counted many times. CDR3: CSATVPGEDSYNSPLHF. The CDR3 nucleotides read TGCAGTGCTACTGTGCCGGGGGAAGACTCCTATAATTCACCCCTCCACTTT. This chain joins TRBV20-1 and TRBJ1-6, with TRBD1 as a possible D gene (5 bases). The germline V gene has CDR1 DFQATT and CDR2 SNEGSKA (reference sequence). Trimming removed 4 bases at V and 0 bases at J, with 16 bases between. The CDR3 consists of 17 residues.

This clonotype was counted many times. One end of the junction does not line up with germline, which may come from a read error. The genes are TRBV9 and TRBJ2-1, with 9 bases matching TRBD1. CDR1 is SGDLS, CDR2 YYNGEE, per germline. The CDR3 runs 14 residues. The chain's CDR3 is CASSDRGRIGEQFF. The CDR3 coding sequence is TGTGCCAGTAGCGACAGGGGGAGGATTGGTGAGCAGTTCTTC.

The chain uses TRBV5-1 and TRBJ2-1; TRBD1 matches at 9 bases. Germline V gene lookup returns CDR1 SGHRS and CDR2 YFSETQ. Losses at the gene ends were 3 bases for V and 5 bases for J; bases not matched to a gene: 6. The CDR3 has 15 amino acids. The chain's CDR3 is CASSSGQGRNNEQFF. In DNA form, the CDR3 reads TGCGCCAGCAGCTCTGGACAGGGGCGAAACAATGAGCAGTTCTTC. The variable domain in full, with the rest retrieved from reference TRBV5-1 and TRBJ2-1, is KAGVTQTPRYLIKTRGQQVTLSCSPISGHRSVSWYQQTPGQGLQFLFEYFSETQRNKGNFPGRFSGRQFSNSRSEMNVSTLELGDSALYLCASSSGQGRNNEQFFGPGTRLTVL.

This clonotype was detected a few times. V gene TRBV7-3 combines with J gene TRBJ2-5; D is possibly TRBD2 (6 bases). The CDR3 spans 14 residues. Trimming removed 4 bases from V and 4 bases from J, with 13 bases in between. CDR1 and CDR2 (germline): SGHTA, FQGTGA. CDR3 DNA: TGTGCCAGCAGCTCCGCTGGGGGGTCAGAGACCCAGTACTTC. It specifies CASSSAGGSETQYF. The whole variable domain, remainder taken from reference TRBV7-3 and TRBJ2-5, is GAGVSQTPSNKVTEKGKYVELRCDPISGHTALYWYRQSLGQGPEFLIYFQGTGAADDSGLPNDRFFAVRPEGSVSTLKIQRTERGDSAVYLCASSSAGGSETQYFGPGTRLLVL.

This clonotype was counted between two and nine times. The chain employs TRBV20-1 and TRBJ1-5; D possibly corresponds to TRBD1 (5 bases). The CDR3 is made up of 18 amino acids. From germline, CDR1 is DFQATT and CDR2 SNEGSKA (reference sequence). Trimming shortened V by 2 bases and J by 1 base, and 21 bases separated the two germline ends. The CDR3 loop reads CSARKFSGRVESNQPQHF. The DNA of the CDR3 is TGCAGTGCTAGAAAGTTTTCGGGCAGGGTCGAGAGCAATCAGCCCCAGCATTTT.

The CDR3 sequence: CASSPDSGAGKAYGYTF. The DNA of the CDR3 is TGCGCCAGCAGCCCAGACTCAGGGGCAGGGAAGGCCTATGGCTACACCTTC. The V and J genes are TRBV4-1 and TRBJ1-2, with D possibly being TRBD1 (6 bases). From germline, CDR1 is MGHRA and CDR2 YSYEKL. The V gene lost 4 bases and the J gene lost 4 bases, with 22 bases spanning the gap. CDR3 length: 17 amino acids.

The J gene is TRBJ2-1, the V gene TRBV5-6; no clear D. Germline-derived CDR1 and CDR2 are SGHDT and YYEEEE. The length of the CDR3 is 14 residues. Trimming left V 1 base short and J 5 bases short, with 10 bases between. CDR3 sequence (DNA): TGTGCCAGCAGCTTGCCAGGTCGGCACAATGAGCAGTTCTTC. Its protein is CASSLPGRHNEQFF.

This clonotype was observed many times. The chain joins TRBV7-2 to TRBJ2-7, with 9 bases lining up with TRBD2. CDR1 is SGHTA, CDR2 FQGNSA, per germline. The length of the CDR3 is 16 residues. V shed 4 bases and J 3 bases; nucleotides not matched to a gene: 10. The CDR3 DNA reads TGTGCCAGCAGCTCTTTCACCGGGACTAGCAGCTACGAGCAGTACTTC. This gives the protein CASSSFTGTSSYEQYF.

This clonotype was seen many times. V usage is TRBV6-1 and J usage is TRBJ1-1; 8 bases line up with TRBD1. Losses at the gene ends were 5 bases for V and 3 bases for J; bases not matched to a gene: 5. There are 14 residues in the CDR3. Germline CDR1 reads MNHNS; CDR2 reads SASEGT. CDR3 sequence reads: CASSTTGADTEAFF. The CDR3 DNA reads TGTGCCAGCAGTACGACAGGGGCGGACACTGAAGCTTTCTTT.

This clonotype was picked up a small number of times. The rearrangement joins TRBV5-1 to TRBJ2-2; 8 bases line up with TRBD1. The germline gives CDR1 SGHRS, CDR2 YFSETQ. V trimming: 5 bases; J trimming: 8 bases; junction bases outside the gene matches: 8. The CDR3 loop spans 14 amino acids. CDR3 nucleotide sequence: TGCGCCAGCAGGGACAGGGAGGATTTGGGGGAGCTGTTTTTT. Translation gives CASRDREDLGELFF.

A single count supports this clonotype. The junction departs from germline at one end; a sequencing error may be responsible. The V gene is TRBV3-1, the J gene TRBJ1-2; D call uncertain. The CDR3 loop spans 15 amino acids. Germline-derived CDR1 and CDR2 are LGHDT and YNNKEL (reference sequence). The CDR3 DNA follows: TGTGCCAGCTGCCAAGATGCAGGATCGGGCTATGGCTACACCTTC. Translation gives CASCQDAGSGYGYTF.

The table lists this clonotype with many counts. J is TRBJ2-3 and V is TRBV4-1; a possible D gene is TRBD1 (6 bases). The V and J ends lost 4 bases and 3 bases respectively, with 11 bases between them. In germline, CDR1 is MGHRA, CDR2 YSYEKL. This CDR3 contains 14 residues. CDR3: CASSPRQGTDTQYF. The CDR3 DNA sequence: TGCGCCAGCAGCCCCCGTCAGGGGACAGATACGCAGTATTTT.

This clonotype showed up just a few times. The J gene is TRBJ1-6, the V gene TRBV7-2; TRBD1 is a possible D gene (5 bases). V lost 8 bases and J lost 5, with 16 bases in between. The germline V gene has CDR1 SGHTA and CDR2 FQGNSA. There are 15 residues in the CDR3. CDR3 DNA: TGTGCCAGCGGGGGAGGGAGGGAAAATAATTCACCCCTCCACTTT. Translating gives CASGGGRENNSPLHF.

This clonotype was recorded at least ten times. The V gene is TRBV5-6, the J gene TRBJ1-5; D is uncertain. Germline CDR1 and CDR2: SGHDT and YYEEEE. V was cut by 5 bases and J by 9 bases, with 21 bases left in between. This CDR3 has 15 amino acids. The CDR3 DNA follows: TGTGCCAGCAGTTCCGCTTCAGAGGGTCCAGGGCCCCAGCATTTT. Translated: CASSSASEGPGPQHF. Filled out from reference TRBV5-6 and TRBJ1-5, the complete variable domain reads DAGVTQSPTHLIKTRGQQVTLRCSPKSGHDTVSWYQQALGQGPQFIFQYYEEEERQRGNFPDRFSGHQFPNYSSELNVNALLLGDSALYLCASSSASEGPGPQHFGDGTRLSIL.

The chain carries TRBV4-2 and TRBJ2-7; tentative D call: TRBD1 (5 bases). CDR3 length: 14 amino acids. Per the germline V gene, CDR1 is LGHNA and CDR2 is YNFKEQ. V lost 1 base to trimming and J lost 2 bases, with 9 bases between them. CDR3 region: CASSQVRGTYEQYF. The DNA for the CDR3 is TGTGCCAGCAGCCAAGTTAGGGGAACCTACGAGCAGTACTTC.

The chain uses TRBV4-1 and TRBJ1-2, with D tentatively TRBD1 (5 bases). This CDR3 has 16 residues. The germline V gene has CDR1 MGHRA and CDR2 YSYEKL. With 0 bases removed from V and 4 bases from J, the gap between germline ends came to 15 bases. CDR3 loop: CASSQERRQTLYGYTF. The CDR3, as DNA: TGCGCCAGCAGCCAAGAGCGCCGACAGACCCTCTATGGCTACACCTTC.

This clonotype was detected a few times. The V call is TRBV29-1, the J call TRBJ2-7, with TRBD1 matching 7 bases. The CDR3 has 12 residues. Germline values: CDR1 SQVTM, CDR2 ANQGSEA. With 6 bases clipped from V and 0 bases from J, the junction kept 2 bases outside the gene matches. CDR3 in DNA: TGCAGCGTGGGACAGAGCTCCTACGAGCAGTACTTC. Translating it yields CSVGQSSYEQYF.